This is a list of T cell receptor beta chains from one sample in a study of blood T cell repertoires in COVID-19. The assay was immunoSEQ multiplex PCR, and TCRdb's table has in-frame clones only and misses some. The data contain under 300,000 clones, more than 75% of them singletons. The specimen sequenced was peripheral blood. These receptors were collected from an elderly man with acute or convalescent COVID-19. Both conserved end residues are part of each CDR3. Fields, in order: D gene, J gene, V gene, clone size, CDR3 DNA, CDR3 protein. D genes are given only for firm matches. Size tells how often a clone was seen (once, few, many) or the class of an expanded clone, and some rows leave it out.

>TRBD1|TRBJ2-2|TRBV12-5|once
TGTGCTAGTGGCACCGGGACAGGTTTTGAAACCGGGGAGCTGTTTTTT
CASGTGTGFETGELFF
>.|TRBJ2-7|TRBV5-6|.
TGTGCCAGCAGCTTCCTGACAGGAAGCTCCTACGAGCAGTACTTC
CASSFLTGSSYEQYF
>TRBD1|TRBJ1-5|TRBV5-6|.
TGTGCCAGCAGCTTGACCACCGGGACAGGGAATCAGCCCCAGCATTTT
CASSLTTGTGNQPQHF
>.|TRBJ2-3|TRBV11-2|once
TGTGCCAGCAGCTTGCAGGCCTACACAGATACGCAGTATTTT
CASSLQAYTDTQYF
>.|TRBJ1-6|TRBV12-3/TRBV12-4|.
TGTGCCAGCAGTTTAAATCCGTCACCCCTCCACTTT
CASSLNPSPLHF
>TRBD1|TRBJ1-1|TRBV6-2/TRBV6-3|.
TGTGCCAGCAGTTACGGGGACAGGGCGTTCCCCGAAGCTTTCTTT
CASSYGDRAFPEAFF
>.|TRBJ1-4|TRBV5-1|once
TGCGCCAGCAGCGTTCATGAGGGCCCAACTAATGAAAAACTGTTTTTT
CASSVHEGPTNEKLFF
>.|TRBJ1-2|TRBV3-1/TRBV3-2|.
TGTGCCAGCAGCCAAGGTCATCAGGGATCTAACTATGGCTACACCTTC
CASSQGHQGSNYGYTF
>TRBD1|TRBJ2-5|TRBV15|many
TGTGCCACCAGCCGGACAGGCCGTCCCCAAGAGACCCAGTACTTC
CATSRTGRPQETQYF
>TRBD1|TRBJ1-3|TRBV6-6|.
TGTGCCAGCAGAGACGTCGGCAGGGGGTTTGGAAACACCATATATTTT
CASRDVGRGFGNTIYF
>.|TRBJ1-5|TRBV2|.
TGTGCCAGCAGGGCGGCGGCTAGCAATCAGCCCCAGCATTTT
CASRAAASNQPQHF
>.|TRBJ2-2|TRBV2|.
TGTGCCAGCAGTGAAAGAGAAGTCACCGGGGAGCTGTTTTTT
CASSEREVTGELFF
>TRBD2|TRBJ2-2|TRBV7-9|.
TGTGCCAGCAGCCGGAGCGGGGCCTACACCGGGGAGCTGTTTTTT
CASSRSGAYTGELFF
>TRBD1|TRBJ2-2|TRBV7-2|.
TGTGCCAGCGACAGACAGGGGCGAGGGACCGGGGAGCTGTTTTTT
CASDRQGRGTGELFF
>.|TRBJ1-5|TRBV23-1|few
TGCGCCAGCAGTCAGTTCGGGTCCCGGAGCGACAATCAGCCCCAGCATTTT
CASSQFGSRSDNQPQHF
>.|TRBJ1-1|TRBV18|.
TGTGCCAGCTCACCGGTTCAGCAGGACACTGAAGCTTTCTTT
CASSPVQQDTEAFF
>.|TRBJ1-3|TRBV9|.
TGTGCCAGCAGCGTAGACCCTACGGGGACACTGATCAACACCATATATTTT
CASSVDPTGTLINTIYF